This TCR beta chain was identified in a study of early T cells in non-severe SARS-CoV-2 infection. Findings and limits, study-wide: VDJdb matching skewed toward anti-spike CD8 responses, missing private and CD4 specificities.

A few counts support this clonotype. The antigen is unknown. From the 5' RACE reads, TCRdb called clonotypes with MiXCR, one entry per CDR3 protein. The repertoire holds 50,000 to 60,000 distinct CDR3 sequences, with approximately 12% as singletons. V shed 5 bases, J shed 4 bases, and the junction held 10 bases outside the gene matches. CDR3 size: 15 residues. The germline V gene has CDR1 SGHVS and CDR2 FNYEAQ. The TCR sequence derives from an adult who was a healthcare worker with PCR-confirmed SARS-CoV-2 infection or an uninfected control (not recorded which). Sequenced: whole blood. V and J are TRBV7-6 and TRBJ1-1; 7 bases map to TRBD1. DNA of the CDR3: TGTGCCAGCAGCAACGGACAGGTTGGGATCACTGAAGCTTTCTTT. Amino acids: CASSNGQVGITEAFF. The complete variable domain, with remaining parts taken from reference TRBV7-6 and TRBJ1-1, reads GAGVSQSPRYKVTKRGQDVALRCDPISGHVSLYWYRQALGQGPEFLTYFNYEAQQDKSGLPNDRFSAERPEGSISTLTIQRTEQRDSAMYRCASSNGQVGITEAFFGQGTRLTVV.